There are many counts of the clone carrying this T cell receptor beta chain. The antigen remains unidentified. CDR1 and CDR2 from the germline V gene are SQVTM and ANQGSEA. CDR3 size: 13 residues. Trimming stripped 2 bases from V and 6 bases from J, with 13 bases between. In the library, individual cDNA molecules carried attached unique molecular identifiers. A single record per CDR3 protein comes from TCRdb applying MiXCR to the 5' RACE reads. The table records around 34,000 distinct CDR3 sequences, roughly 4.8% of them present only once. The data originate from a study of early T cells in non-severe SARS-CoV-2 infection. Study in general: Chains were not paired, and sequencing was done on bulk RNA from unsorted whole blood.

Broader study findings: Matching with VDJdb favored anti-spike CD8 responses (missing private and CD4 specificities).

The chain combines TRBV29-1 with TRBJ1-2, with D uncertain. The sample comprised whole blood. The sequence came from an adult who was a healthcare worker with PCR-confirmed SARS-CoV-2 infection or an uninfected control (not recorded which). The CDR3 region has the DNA TGCAGCGTTGAAACCCCTGGGGAGGATGGCTACACCTTC. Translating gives CSVETPGEDGYTF.